Below, one TCR beta chain is given with its context. Its target is unknown. Profiling relied on immunoSEQ multiplex PCR, and the TCRdb table lists in-frame clones only, not all of them. This sample has 180,000 or so clones, with 92% found just once. This sample is drawn from a study of T cell responses to AZD1222 COVID-19 vaccine. Study-wide points: Baseline serology detected seropositivity in only 5 to 7 AZD1222 recipients. Spike-specific TCR depth and breadth grew after two AZD1222 doses.

CDR1 is SQVTM, CDR2 ANQGSEA, per germline. V gave up 7 bases and J gave up 0 bases, with 20 bases separating them. This CDR3 is built from 16 residues. This clonotype was obtained from an adult who received the AZD1222 COVID-19 vaccine. The sample here was peripheral blood, taken 28 days after the second AZD1222 dose. This chain joins TRBV29-1 and TRBJ2-3; TRBD1 is a possible D gene (5 bases). The DNA for the CDR3 is TGCAGCGCAGACGGTGGACACCGAACTAGCACAGATACGCAGTATTTT. Translating it yields CSADGGHRTSTDTQYF.